These T cell receptor beta chains were read from a single sample in a study of blood T cells in healthy people across ages. TCRdb ran MiXCR on the 5' RACE reads and lists one entry per CDR3 protein. Of around 1,900,000 distinct CDR3 sequences in the sample, 35% to 50% were seen once. The specimen was blood. These receptors were obtained from a human donor in good health. The CDR3 runs from the conserved cysteine through the conserved F or W. The order of the fields is V gene, D gene, J gene, clone size, CDR3 DNA, CDR3 protein. D genes are given only for firm matches. Some rows have no size entry. The others give once, few or many, or a class for an expanded clone.

V gene: TRBV29-1; D gene: TRBD1; J gene: TRBJ2-7; clone size: many; CDR3 DNA: TGCAGCGTCCAGGGGGCTGGAGAGCAGTACTTC; CDR3 protein: CSVQGAGEQYF
V gene: TRBV12-3/TRBV12-4; D gene: .; J gene: TRBJ2-7; clone size: .; CDR3 DNA: TGTGCCAGCAGTATCCGGAAGGTTGGGTCCGAGCAGTACTTC; CDR3 protein: CASSIRKVGSEQYF
V gene: TRBV12-3/TRBV12-4; D gene: TRBD1; J gene: TRBJ2-7; clone size: .; CDR3 DNA: TGTGCCAGCAGTTTAGCGGCAGGGGGCTGGAACGAGCAGTACTTC; CDR3 protein: CASSLAAGGWNEQYF
V gene: TRBV18; D gene: TRBD1; J gene: TRBJ2-7; clone size: .; CDR3 DNA: TGTGCCAGCTCACTGGAGACAGGGATCACCTACGAGCAGTACTTC; CDR3 protein: CASSLETGITYEQYF
V gene: TRBV12-3/TRBV12-4; D gene: TRBD1; J gene: TRBJ2-7; clone size: .; CDR3 DNA: TGTGCCAGCAGTAAAACAGGGGGCTCCTACGAGCAGTACTTC; CDR3 protein: CASSKTGGSYEQYF
V gene: TRBV4-3; D gene: .; J gene: TRBJ2-1; clone size: .; CDR3 DNA: TGCGCCAGCAGCCAAGGCTTAACAGAAAACAGATACAATGAGCAGTTCTTC; CDR3 protein: CASSQGLTENRYNEQFF
V gene: TRBV12-3/TRBV12-4; D gene: .; J gene: TRBJ2-1; clone size: few; CDR3 DNA: TGTGCCAGCAGCCCCGGGGGGCCGCCATACAATGAGCAGTTCTTC; CDR3 protein: CASSPGGPPYNEQFF
V gene: TRBV2; D gene: TRBD1; J gene: TRBJ1-4; clone size: .; CDR3 DNA: TGTGCCAGCAGTGAAGTAATCCGAGGGACAGCAACTAATGAAAAACTGTTTTTT; CDR3 protein: CASSEVIRGTATNEKLFF
V gene: TRBV4-3; D gene: .; J gene: TRBJ2-5; clone size: few; CDR3 DNA: TGCGCCAGCGGCCAAGATCCCGGAGGGGAGACCCAGTACTTC; CDR3 protein: CASGQDPGGETQYF
V gene: TRBV4-3; D gene: TRBD2; J gene: TRBJ2-7; clone size: few; CDR3 DNA: TGCGCCAGCAGCCAAAAAACGGGGGGGGCCAAGAACGAGCAGTACTTC; CDR3 protein: CASSQKTGGAKNEQYF
V gene: TRBV27; D gene: .; J gene: TRBJ1-2; clone size: .; CDR3 DNA: TGTGCCAGTAGACAGAGAGTGGTTGATGGCTACACCTTC; CDR3 protein: CASRQRVVDGYTF
V gene: TRBV6-1; D gene: .; J gene: TRBJ2-7; clone size: .; CDR3 DNA: TGTGCCAGCATACTCGGAACATCAAGCTCCTACGAGCAGTACTTC; CDR3 protein: CASILGTSSSYEQYF
V gene: TRBV6-5; D gene: .; J gene: TRBJ2-7; clone size: .; CDR3 DNA: TGTGCCAGCAGCCTGCTGGGGGACCCCTCCTACGAGCAGTACTTC; CDR3 protein: CASSLLGDPSYEQYF
V gene: TRBV7-2; D gene: .; J gene: TRBJ2-1; clone size: .; CDR3 DNA: TGTGTCAGCAGCTTAGAGGCGGGGCCTTACAATGAGCAGTTCTTC; CDR3 protein: CVSSLEAGPYNEQFF
V gene: TRBV5-1; D gene: .; J gene: TRBJ2-2; clone size: .; CDR3 DNA: TGCGCCAGCAGCTTGGATCCGATTGGGGAGCTGTTTTTT; CDR3 protein: CASSLDPIGELFF
V gene: TRBV7-2; D gene: .; J gene: TRBJ1-2; clone size: .; CDR3 DNA: TGTGCCAGCAGCCCACTACAGGGAAACTGTGGCTACACCTTC; CDR3 protein: CASSPLQGNCGYTF
V gene: TRBV20-1; D gene: .; J gene: TRBJ1-1; clone size: few; CDR3 DNA: TGCAGTGCGAGTCGGGGGGGTTGGACTGAAGCTTTCTTT; CDR3 protein: CSASRGGWTEAFF
V gene: TRBV6-2/TRBV6-3; D gene: .; J gene: TRBJ2-1; clone size: once; CDR3 DNA: TGTGCCAGCAGTTACCGGACTAACTCCTACAATGAGCAGTTCTTC; CDR3 protein: CASSYRTNSYNEQFF
V gene: TRBV4-2; D gene: .; J gene: TRBJ2-7; clone size: once; CDR3 DNA: TGTGCCAGCAACCAGAACCCCAACTGTGGCAACGCGGACAGCGCTAACGAGCAGTACTTC; CDR3 protein: CASNQNPNCGNADSANEQYF
V gene: TRBV6-6; D gene: .; J gene: TRBJ1-2; clone size: many; CDR3 DNA: TGTGCCAGCAGTTACTCGCCCGGGCCCTATGGCTACACCTTC; CDR3 protein: CASSYSPGPYGYTF
V gene: TRBV5-1; D gene: .; J gene: TRBJ2-2; clone size: .; CDR3 DNA: TGCGCCAGCAGCTTGGTCAGGACCTCCGGGGAGCTGTTTTTT; CDR3 protein: CASSLVRTSGELFF
V gene: TRBV5-5; D gene: .; J gene: TRBJ1-2; clone size: .; CDR3 DNA: TGTGCCAGCAGCCATGCCGGTCTACCTACAAACTATGGCTACACCTTC; CDR3 protein: CASSHAGLPTNYGYTF